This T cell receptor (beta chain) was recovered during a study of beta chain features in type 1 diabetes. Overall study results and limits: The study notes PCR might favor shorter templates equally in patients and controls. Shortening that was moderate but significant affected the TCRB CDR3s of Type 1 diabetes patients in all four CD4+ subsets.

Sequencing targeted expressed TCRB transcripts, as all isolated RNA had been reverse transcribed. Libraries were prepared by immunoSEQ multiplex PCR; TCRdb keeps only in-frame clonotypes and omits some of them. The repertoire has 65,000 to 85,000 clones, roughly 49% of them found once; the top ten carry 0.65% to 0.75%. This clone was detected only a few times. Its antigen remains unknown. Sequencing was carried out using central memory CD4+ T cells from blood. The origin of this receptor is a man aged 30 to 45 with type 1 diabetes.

The CDR3 coding sequence is TGTGCCAGCAGCGTAAGCGGGGGGTACCAAGAGACCCAGTACTTC. Translation: CASSVSGGYQETQYF. The gene calls are TRBV9 and TRBJ2-5; 9 bases agree with TRBD2. The junction had 1 base not matched to a gene; V was cut back by 1 base and J by 0 bases. Germline-derived CDR1 and CDR2 are SGDLS and YYNGEE. CDR3 length: 15 amino acids.